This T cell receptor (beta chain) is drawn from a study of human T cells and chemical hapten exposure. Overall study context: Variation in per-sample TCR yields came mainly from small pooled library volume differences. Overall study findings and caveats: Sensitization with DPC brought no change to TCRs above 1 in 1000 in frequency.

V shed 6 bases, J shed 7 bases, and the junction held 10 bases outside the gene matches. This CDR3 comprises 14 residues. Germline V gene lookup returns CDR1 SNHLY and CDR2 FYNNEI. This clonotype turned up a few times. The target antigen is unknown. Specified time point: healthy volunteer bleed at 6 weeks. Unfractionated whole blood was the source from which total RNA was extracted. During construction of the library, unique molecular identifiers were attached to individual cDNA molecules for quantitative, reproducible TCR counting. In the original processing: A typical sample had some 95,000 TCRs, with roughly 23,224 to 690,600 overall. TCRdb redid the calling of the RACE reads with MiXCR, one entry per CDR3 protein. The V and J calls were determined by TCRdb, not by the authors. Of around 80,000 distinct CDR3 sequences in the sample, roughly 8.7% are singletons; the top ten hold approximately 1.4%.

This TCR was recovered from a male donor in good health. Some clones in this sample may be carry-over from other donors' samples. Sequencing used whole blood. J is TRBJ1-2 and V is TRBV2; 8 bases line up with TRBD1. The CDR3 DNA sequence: TGTGCCAGCAGATACGATCAGGGGGCGGGTGGCTACACCTTC. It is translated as CASRYDQGAGGYTF.